This entry concerns a single TCR beta chain. Its matching antigen is unknown. TCRdb recomputed calls from the RT-PCR reads with MiXCR, one row per CDR3 protein. The sample contains 600,000 to 850,000 distinct CDR3 sequences, 14% of which appear only once. This sample is drawn from a study of response to subunit inactivated influenza vaccine. Findings of the study overall: With each seasonal influenza vaccination, the authors suggested, few new T cells are recruited.

The source was PBMCs from blood, collected 14 to 15 days before vaccination. The source of this sequence is a man aged 50-60 years who received an inactivated influenza vaccine.

The DNA for the CDR3 is TGTGCCAGCAACCTAAAACACCGGGAGGGCCTGCTCTTC. As protein: CASNLKHREGLLF. This chain uses TRBV5-2 with TRBJ2-1; the D segment call TRBD2 is taken from the table without a DNA check. TRBV5-2 is a listed pseudogene. This CDR3 region has 13 residues.